The rows below give T cell receptor beta chains drawn from one sample of a study of beta chain features in type 1 diabetes. Only in-frame clones appear in the TCRdb table, and some are missing; sequencing was by immunoSEQ multiplex PCR. The sample lists fewer than 400,000 clones, about a tenth occurring once. The source material was central memory CD4+ T cells from blood. These receptors all come from a man in his thirties or forties with type 1 diabetes. Each CDR3 is given with its conserved first and last residue. D genes are given only for firm matches. Clone size is not always given. Where it is, it says once, few, many or a class for expanded clones.

d_gene,j_gene,abundance,v_gene,CDR3aa,CDR3nt
NA,TRBJ2-2,NA,TRBV2,CASSELDANTGELFF,TGTGCCAGCAGTGAATTGGATGCGAACACCGGGGAGCTGTTTTTT
NA,TRBJ2-1,few,TRBV27,CASSLSSYGEQFF,TGTGCCAGCAGTTTATCTTCCTACGGTGAGCAGTTCTTC
NA,TRBJ2-5,few,TRBV15,CATSRGGPQETQYF,TGTGCCACCAGCAGAGGTGGGCCCCAAGAGACCCAGTACTTC
NA,TRBJ2-3,NA,TRBV7-2,CASGRGTDTQYF,TGTGCCAGCGGCCGGGGGACAGATACGCAGTATTTT
TRBD1,TRBJ1-4,NA,TRBV29-1,CSVEEGGQGGVKLFF,TGCAGCGTTGAAGAAGGGGGACAGGGAGGGGTAAAACTGTTTTTT
NA,TRBJ1-6,few,TRBV5-4,CASSPGRDNSPLHF,TGTGCCAGCAGCCCGGGACGGGATAATTCACCCCTCCACTTT
TRBD1,TRBJ2-7,NA,TRBV2,CASREGTAREQYF,TGTGCCAGCAGGGAAGGGACAGCCCGCGAGCAGTACTTC
TRBD2,TRBJ2-1,few,TRBV30,CAWSLRPGLTNNEQFF,TGTGCCTGGAGTCTAAGACCGGGACTAACCAACAATGAGCAGTTCTTC
TRBD1,TRBJ2-7,NA,TRBV6-8,CASSEIRDRAERPPEQYF,TGTGCCAGCAGTGAGATCCGGGACAGGGCTGAACGTCCGCCCGAGCAGTACTTC
NA,TRBJ2-3,NA,TRBV5-1,CASSLLVQWPSTDTQYF,TGCGCCAGCAGCTTGCTGGTCCAGTGGCCTAGCACAGATACGCAGTATTTT
NA,TRBJ2-4,few,TRBV11-3,CASSPGGAKNIQYF,TGTGCCAGCAGCCCAGGCGGAGCCAAAAACATTCAGTACTTC
TRBD1,TRBJ2-7,NA,TRBV28,CASRTSRDSTYEQYF,TGTGCCAGCAGGACTTCCCGGGACAGCACCTACGAGCAGTACTTC
NA,TRBJ1-2,few,TRBV5-6,CASSLGKTSAGYTF,TGTGCCAGCAGCCTGGGGAAGACAAGTGCTGGCTACACCTTC
NA,TRBJ2-3,NA,TRBV27,CASSLSRGASDTQYF,TGTGCCAGCAGTTTATCCCGGGGGGCCTCGGATACGCAGTATTTT
TRBD1,TRBJ1-5,NA,TRBV18,CASSPDRDQPQHF,TGTGCCAGCTCACCAGACAGGGATCAGCCCCAGCATTTT
TRBD1,TRBJ1-2,many,TRBV5-5,CASSLGTGYGYTF,TGTGCCAGCAGCTTGGGGACAGGGTATGGCTACACCTTC
NA,TRBJ2-3,NA,TRBV7-2,CASSLRQSTDTQYF,TGTGCCAGCAGCCTGCGACAGAGCACAGATACGCAGTATTTT
NA,TRBJ2-5,few,TRBV7-2,CASSLVSQETQYF,TGTGCCAGCAGCTTAGTATCTCAAGAGACCCAGTACTTC
NA,TRBJ1-1,few,TRBV7-9,CASSLENTEAFF,TGTGCCAGCAGCCTCGAGAACACTGAAGCTTTCTTT
NA,TRBJ2-3,few,TRBV6-6,CASSYRDPTDTQYF,TGTGCCAGCAGTTACCGAGACCCCACAGATACGCAGTATTTT
TRBD2,TRBJ2-3,NA,TRBV7-9,CASSSSGGYADTQYF,TGTGCCAGCAGCTCCAGCGGGGGGTACGCAGATACGCAGTATTTT
TRBD1,TRBJ2-7,few,TRBV18,CASSQGTGGYEQYF,TGTGCCAGCTCACAGGGGACAGGGGGCTACGAGCAGTACTTC
NA,TRBJ2-1,many,TRBV7-8,CASSLAAGLSSYNEQFF,TGTGCCAGCAGCTTAGCTGCAGGGTTAAGCTCCTACAATGAGCAGTTCTTC
NA,TRBJ2-3,NA,TRBV19,CASSISTASDTQYF,TGTGCCAGTAGTATTTCTACGGCGTCAGATACGCAGTATTTT
TRBD1,TRBJ2-3,few,TRBV6-5,CASSYSGQGGTDTQYF,TGTGCCAGCAGTTACTCGGGACAGGGGGGCACAGATACGCAGTATTTT
TRBD2,TRBJ2-3,NA,TRBV11-2,CASSLGGTDTQYF,TGTGCCAGCAGCCTGGGGGGGACAGATACGCAGTATTTT
NA,TRBJ2-1,many,TRBV28,CASRPQGNEQFF,TGTGCCAGCAGACCCCAGGGAAATGAGCAGTTCTTC
NA,TRBJ1-2,NA,TRBV19,CASTERTTGYTF,TGTGCCAGTACCGAGAGGACAACTGGCTACACCTTC
NA,TRBJ1-5,NA,TRBV4-3,CASSPNPPGGGNQPQHF,TGCGCCAGCAGCCCTAACCCTCCGGGGGGAGGCAATCAGCCCCAGCATTTT
NA,TRBJ2-3,NA,TRBV9,CASSVATHTDTQYF,TGTGCCAGCAGCGTAGCCACTCACACAGATACGCAGTATTTT